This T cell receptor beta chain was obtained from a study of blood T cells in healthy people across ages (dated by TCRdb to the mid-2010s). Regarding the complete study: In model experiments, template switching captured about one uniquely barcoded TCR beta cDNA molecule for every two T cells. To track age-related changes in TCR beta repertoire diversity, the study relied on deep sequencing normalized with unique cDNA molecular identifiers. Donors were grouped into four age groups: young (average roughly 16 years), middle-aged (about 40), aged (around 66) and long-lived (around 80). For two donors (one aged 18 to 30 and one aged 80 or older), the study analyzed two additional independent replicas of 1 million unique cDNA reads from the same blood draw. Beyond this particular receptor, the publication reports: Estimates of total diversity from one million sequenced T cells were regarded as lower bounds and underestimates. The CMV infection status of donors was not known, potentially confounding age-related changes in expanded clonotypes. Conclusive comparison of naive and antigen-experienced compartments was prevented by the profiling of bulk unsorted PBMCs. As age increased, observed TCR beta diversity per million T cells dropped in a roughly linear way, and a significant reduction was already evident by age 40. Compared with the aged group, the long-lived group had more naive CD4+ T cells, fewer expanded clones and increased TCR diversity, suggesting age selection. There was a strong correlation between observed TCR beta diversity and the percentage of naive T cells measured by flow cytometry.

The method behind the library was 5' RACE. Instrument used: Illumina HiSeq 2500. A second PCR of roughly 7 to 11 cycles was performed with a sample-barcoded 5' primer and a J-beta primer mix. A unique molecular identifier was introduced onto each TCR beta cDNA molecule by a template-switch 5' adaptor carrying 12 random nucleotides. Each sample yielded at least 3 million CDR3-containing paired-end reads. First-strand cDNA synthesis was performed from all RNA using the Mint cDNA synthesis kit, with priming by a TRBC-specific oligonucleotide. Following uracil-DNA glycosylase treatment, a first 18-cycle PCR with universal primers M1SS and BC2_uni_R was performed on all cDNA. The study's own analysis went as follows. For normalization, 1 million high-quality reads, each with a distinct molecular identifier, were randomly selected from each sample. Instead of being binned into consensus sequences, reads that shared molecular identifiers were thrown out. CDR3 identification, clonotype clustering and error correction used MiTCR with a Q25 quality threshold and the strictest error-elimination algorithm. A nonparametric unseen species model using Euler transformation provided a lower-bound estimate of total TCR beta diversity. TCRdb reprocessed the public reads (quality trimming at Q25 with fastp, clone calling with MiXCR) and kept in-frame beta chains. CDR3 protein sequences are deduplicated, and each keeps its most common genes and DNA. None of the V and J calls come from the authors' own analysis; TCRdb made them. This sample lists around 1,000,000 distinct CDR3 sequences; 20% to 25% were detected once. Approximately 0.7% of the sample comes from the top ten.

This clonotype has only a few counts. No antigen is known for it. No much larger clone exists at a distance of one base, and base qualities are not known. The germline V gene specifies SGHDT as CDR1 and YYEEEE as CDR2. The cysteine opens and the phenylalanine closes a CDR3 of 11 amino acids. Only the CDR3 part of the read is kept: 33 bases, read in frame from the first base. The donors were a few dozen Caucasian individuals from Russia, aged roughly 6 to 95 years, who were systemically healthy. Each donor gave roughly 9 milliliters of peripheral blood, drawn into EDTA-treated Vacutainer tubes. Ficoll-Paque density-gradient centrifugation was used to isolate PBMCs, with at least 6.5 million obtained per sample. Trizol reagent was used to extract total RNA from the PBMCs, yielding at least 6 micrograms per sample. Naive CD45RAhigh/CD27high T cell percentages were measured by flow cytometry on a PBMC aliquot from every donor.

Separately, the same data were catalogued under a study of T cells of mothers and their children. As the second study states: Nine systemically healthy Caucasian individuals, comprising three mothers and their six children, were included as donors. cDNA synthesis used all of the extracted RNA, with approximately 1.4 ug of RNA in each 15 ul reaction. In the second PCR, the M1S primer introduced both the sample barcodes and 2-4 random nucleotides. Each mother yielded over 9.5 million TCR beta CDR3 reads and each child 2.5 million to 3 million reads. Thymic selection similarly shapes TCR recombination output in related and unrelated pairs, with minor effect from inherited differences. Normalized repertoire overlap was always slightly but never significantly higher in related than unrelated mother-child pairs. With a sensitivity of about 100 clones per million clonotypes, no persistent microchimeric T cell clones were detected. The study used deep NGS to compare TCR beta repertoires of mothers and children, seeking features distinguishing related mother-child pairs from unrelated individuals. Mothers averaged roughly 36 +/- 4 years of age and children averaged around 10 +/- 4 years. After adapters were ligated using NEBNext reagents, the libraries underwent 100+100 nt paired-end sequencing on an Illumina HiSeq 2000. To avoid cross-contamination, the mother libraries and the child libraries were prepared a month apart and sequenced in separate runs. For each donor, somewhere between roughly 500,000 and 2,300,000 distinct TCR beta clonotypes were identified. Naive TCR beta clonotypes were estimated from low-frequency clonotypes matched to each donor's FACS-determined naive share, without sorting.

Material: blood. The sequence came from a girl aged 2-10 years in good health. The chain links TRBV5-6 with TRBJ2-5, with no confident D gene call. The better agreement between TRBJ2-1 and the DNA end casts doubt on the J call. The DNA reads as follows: TGTGCCAGCAGCTTGGTCTTTGAGCAGTTCTTC. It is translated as CASSLVFEQFF.